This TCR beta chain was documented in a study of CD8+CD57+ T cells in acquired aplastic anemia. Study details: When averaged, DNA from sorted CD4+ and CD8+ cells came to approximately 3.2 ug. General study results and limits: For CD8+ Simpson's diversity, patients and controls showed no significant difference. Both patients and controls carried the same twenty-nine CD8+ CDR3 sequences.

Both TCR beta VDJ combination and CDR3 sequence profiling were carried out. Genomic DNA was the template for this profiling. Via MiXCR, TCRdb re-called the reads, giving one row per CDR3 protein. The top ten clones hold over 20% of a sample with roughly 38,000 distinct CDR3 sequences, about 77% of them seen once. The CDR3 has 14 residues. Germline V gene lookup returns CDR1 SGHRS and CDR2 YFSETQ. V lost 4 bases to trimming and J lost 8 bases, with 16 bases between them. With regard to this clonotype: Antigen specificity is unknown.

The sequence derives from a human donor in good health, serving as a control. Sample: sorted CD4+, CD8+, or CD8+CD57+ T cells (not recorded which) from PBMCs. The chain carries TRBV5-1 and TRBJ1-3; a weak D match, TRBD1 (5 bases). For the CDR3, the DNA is TGCGCCAGCAGCGTTACTCCAGGGAGGGACACCATATATTTT. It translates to CASSVTPGRDTIYF.